This entry lists 27 T cell receptor beta chains sequenced from one sample in a study of cytomegalovirus exposure and HLA in healthy donors. The PCR had 60 Vbeta and 13 Jbeta primers. Measured with immunoSEQ multiplex PCR; TCRdb has only the in-frame clones, and not every one. The table shows some 120,000 clones, with approximately 8.8% occurring only once. What was sequenced was PBMCs. Receptors were obtained from a man aged 35-49 years in good health and CMV-seronegative.

This clone appeared a few times. The rearrangement joins TRBV4-2 to TRBJ2-2; the D is unclear. The ends were cut back, 4 bases at V and 7 bases at J, with 7 bases in the middle. CDR1 and CDR2 from the germline V gene are LGHNA and YNFKEQ. CDR3 length equals 12 residues. In DNA form, the CDR3 reads TGTGCCAGCAGCCGAGAACACGGGGAGCTGTTTTTT. It codes for CASSREHGELFF.

This sequence joins TRBV7-8 and TRBJ1-2; TRBD1 agrees at 8 bases. J was trimmed by 5 bases and V by 4 bases; bases with no gene match: 9. The CDR3 contains 15 residues. Germline V gene sequence: CDR1 SGHVS, CDR2 FQNEAQ. In DNA, the CDR3 is TGTGCCAGCAGCTCGAACGACAGGGGATGGTATGGCTACACCTTC. Translation: CASSSNDRGWYGYTF.

The table lists this clone with a few counts. This chain links TRBV4-2 with TRBJ2-5; TRBD2 agrees at 12 bases. Germline loops: CDR1 LGHNA, CDR2 YNFKEQ. The junction had 8 bases not matched to a gene; V was cut back by 4 bases and J by 5 bases. This CDR3 region has 16 residues. In DNA form, the CDR3 reads TGTGCCAGCAGCCTCCGACTAGCGGGGGATGGGGAGACCCAGTACTTC. Amino acid sequence: CASSLRLAGDGETQYF.

There are a few counts of this clone. The chain is built from TRBV6-5 and TRBJ1-3; D is possibly TRBD1 (5 bases). Germline CDR1 is MNHEY and CDR2 is SVGAGI. Trimming removed 5 bases at V and 1 base at J, with 12 bases between. The CDR3 has 15 amino acids. The DNA for the CDR3 is TGTGCCAGCAGTAGGTGGGGGGTTTCTGGAAACACCATATATTTT. This encodes CASSRWGVSGNTIYF.

This clone showed up just a few times. The chain uses TRBV19 and TRBJ1-1; D not certain. Between the trimmed V and J ends, which lost 6 bases and 1 base, there was a span of 6 bases. Germline V lookup: CDR1 LNHDA, CDR2 SQIVND (reference sequence). The CDR3 contains 12 residues. Here the CDR3 reads CASRGQNTEAFF. The CDR3 DNA follows: TGTGCCAGTAGGGGCCAGAACACTGAAGCTTTCTTT.

This clone came up a few times. This chain joins TRBV19 and TRBJ2-3, with 8 positions matching TRBD1. With V trimmed by 6 bases and J by 1 base, 3 bases remained unmatched. Germline lookup yields CDR1 LNHDA and CDR2 SQIVND (reference sequence). The CDR3 contains 14 residues. The CDR3 is CASSQGAGTDTQYF. CDR3 coding DNA: TGTGCCAGTAGCCAGGGGGCGGGCACAGATACGCAGTATTTT.

This clone occurred a few times. The J gene is TRBJ2-7, the V gene TRBV6-1; a possible D gene is TRBD1 (5 bases). V was shortened by 5 bases and J by 3 bases, with 11 bases between the two germline ends. The germline V gene has CDR1 MNHNS and CDR2 SASEGT. The CDR3 sequence is 13 residues long. CDR3 amino acids: CASSLDSFYEQYF. CDR3 sequence (DNA): TGTGCCAGCAGTCTTGACAGTTTCTACGAGCAGTACTTC.

The rearrangement links TRBV5-4 to TRBJ2-5; D may be TRBD1 (6 bases). CDR1 and CDR2 (germline): SGHNT, YYREEE (reference sequence). CDR3 length: 13 residues. Between the trimmed V and J ends, which lost 2 bases and 3 bases, there was a span of 8 bases. The chain's CDR3 is CASSFGGEETQYF. In DNA form, the CDR3 reads TGTGCCAGCAGCTTTGGGGGCGAAGAGACCCAGTACTTC.

The table lists this clone with a few counts. This rearrangement joins TRBV19 to TRBJ2-2; D is possibly TRBD1 (6 bases). Germline CDR1 and CDR2: LNHDA and SQIVND (reference sequence). The length of the CDR3 is 17 residues. V lost 8 bases, J lost 2 bases, and 21 bases lay in between. The CDR3 sequence: CASAIDRSLANTGELFF. DNA for the CDR3: TGTGCCAGTGCGATTGACAGGTCGTTGGCAAACACCGGGGAGCTGTTTTTT.

A few counts support this clone. This chain uses TRBV28 with TRBJ1-5; TRBD1 agrees at 11 bases. The germline CDR1 and CDR2 sequences are MDHEN and SYDVKM. This CDR3 contains 16 residues. J was trimmed by 6 bases and V by 0 bases; bases with no gene match: 4. The CDR3 coding sequence is TGTGCCAGCAGTTTATGGGGACAGGGGGGGTCTCAGCCCCAGCATTTT. Residues: CASSLWGQGGSQPQHF.

There are a few counts of this clone. The chain combines TRBV4-3 with TRBJ2-3; 7 nucleotides match TRBD2. Trimming at V came to 0 bases and at J to 2 bases, leaving 2 bases not matched to a gene. In germline, CDR1 is LGHNA, CDR2 YSLEER. This CDR3 has 15 amino acids. CDR3 DNA: TGCGCCAGCAGCCAAGAGGGGGGGGACACAGATACGCAGTATTTT. This translates into CASSQEGGDTDTQYF.

The chain joins TRBV6-5 to TRBJ1-2, with a weak D call TRBD1 (6 bases). The ends were cut back, 0 bases at V and 6 bases at J, with 14 bases in the middle. Per germline, CDR1 MNHEY and CDR2 SVGAGI. The CDR3 loop spans 15 amino acids. The CDR3 is CASSYSGGLGHGYTF. CDR3 nucleotides: TGTGCCAGCAGTTACTCCGGGGGGCTCGGCCATGGCTACACCTTC.

The V gene is TRBV28, the J gene TRBJ2-1; 7 bases map to TRBD2. The germline CDR1 and CDR2 sequences are MDHEN and SYDVKM. The V and J ends lost 3 bases and 4 bases, in that order; junction bases with no gene match: 6. CDR3 length: 15 amino acids. CDR3 in DNA: TGTGCCAGCAGTTTCGGGCGGGGGATATACAATGAGCAGTTCTTC. Encoded protein: CASSFGRGIYNEQFF.

This clone has a handful of counts. The chain carries TRBV5-6 and TRBJ2-1, with 7 bases aligning to TRBD2. The CDR3 runs 16 residues. Trimming at V came to 4 bases and at J to 1 base, leaving 8 bases not matched to a gene. Germline loops: CDR1 SGHDT, CDR2 YYEEEE. The CDR3 DNA reads as TGTGCCAGCAGCGCACTAGCGTTCGGGTCCTACAATGAGCAGTTCTTC. As protein: CASSALAFGSYNEQFF.

CDR3 protein: CASRGLAGGRNEQFF. The CDR3 nucleotides are TGTGCCAGCAGGGGGCTAGCGGGGGGTCGAAATGAGCAGTTCTTC. This chain connects TRBV2 to TRBJ2-1, with 11 bases matching TRBD2. Germline-derived CDR1 and CDR2 are SNHLY and FYNNEI. The CDR3 has 15 amino acids. V lost 6 bases, J lost 7 bases, and 8 bases stayed unmatched.

Only a few counts were recorded for this clone. The chain's CDR3 is CASRGTGEDEQFF. CDR3 nucleotide sequence: TGTGCCAGCAGGGGGACAGGGGAGGATGAGCAGTTCTTC. The rearrangement links TRBV2 to TRBJ2-1; 10 bases fit TRBD1. From germline, CDR1 is SNHLY and CDR2 FYNNEI. Germline trimming cut 6 bases from V and 8 bases from J; bases unmatched to any gene: 4. The CDR3 spans 13 residues.

The chain is built from TRBV5-5 and TRBJ1-5, with unresolved D. Trimming took off 0 bases at V and 7 bases at J, with 11 bases between the two ends. This CDR3 contains 14 residues. CDR1 SGHKS and CDR2 YYEKEE come from the germline V gene (reference sequence). The CDR3 loop reads CASSLDATMQPQHF. In nucleotides, the CDR3 is TGTGCCAGCAGCTTGGATGCTACTATGCAGCCCCAGCATTTT.

This clone was seen a few times. The chain is built from TRBV19 and TRBJ2-5; TRBD2 aligns across 10 bases. Germline V gene data show CDR1 as LNHDA and CDR2 as SQIVND (reference sequence). The CDR3 spans 16 residues. With 5 bases clipped from V and 5 bases from J, the junction kept 11 bases outside the gene matches. CDR3 nucleotides: TGTGCCAGTAGTCCCAGGAGCGGGGGGGCCGGTGAGACCCAGTACTTC. Translated: CASSPRSGGAGETQYF.

This clone was counted between two and nine times. CDR3 amino acids: CASSLMTGGDTGELFF. In DNA form, the CDR3 reads TGTGCCAGTAGTCTCATGACAGGGGGAGACACCGGGGAGCTGTTTTTT. The chain employs TRBV19 and TRBJ2-2; 9 nucleotides line up with TRBD1. V gave up 5 bases and J gave up 3 bases; unmatched junction bases: 7. The CDR3 sequence is 16 residues long. CDR1 and CDR2 (germline): LNHDA, SQIVND (reference sequence).

This clone was seen only a few times. The CDR3 sequence: CASTRLATPNEQFF. The CDR3 DNA sequence: TGTGCCAGCACCCGCCTAGCGACTCCGAATGAGCAGTTCTTC. This rearrangement joins TRBV5-4 to TRBJ2-1; D is perhaps TRBD2 (6 bases). Trimming took off 6 bases at V and 7 bases at J, with 17 bases between the two ends. This CDR3 region has 14 residues. Per the germline V gene, CDR1 is SGHNT and CDR2 is YYREEE (reference sequence). The full variable domain, in which reference TRBV5-4 and TRBJ2-1 provide the parts outside the CDR3, is ETGVTQSPTHLIKTRGQQVTLRCSSQSGHNTVSWYQQALGQGPQFIFQYYREEENGRGNFPPRFSGLQFPNYSSELNVNALELDDSALYLCASTRLATPNEQFFGPGTRLTVL.

There are a few counts of this clone. The chain joins TRBV12-5 to TRBJ1-2, with unresolved D. The CDR3 totals 14 residues. CDR1 and CDR2 from the germline V gene are LGHNT and FRNRAP. The ends were cut back, 1 base at V and 4 bases at J, with 10 bases in the middle. For the CDR3, the DNA is TGTGCTAGTGGTTTGGACAGCCCCACCTATGGCTACACCTTC. This sequence encodes CASGLDSPTYGYTF.

The rearrangement uses TRBV6-1 and TRBJ2-2, with D possibly being TRBD2 (5 bases). The germline V and J ends were trimmed by 7 bases and 1 base, with 10 bases remaining between them. The CDR3 is 14 residues long. Germline V gene sequence: CDR1 MNHNS, CDR2 SASEGT. CDR3 DNA sequence: TGTGCCAGCAATTGGGGAGTGAACACCGGGGAGCTGTTTTTT. Protein: CASNWGVNTGELFF.

This clone was picked up a small number of times. A much bigger clone sits one base away, suggesting this may be a read error. The chain uses TRBV27 and TRBJ1-1; no firm D call. The CDR3 runs 13 residues. The ends were cut back, 2 bases at V and 1 base at J, with 5 bases in the middle. Germline loops: CDR1 MNHEY, CDR2 SMNVEV (reference sequence). CDR3 sequence: CASSLNRNTEAFF. The DNA for the CDR3 is TGTGCCAGCAGTTTAAACAGGAACACTGAAGCTTTCTTT.

The chain recombines TRBV6-5 with TRBJ2-3; TRBD2 is a possible D gene (6 bases). The germline V and J ends were trimmed by 2 bases and 4 bases, with 10 bases remaining between them. Looked up from germline, CDR1 is MNHEY and CDR2 is SVGAGI. The CDR3 totals 14 residues. The CDR3 sequence is CASSYAGRPDTQYF. The CDR3 DNA sequence: TGTGCCAGCAGTTACGCGGGGCGTCCAGATACGCAGTATTTT.

CDR3 bases: TGTGCCAGCAGTGAAGCTGTAGGCCAGGGTAATCAGCCCCAGCATTTT. Translating gives CASSEAVGQGNQPQHF. The rearrangement links TRBV6-1 to TRBJ1-5, with D perhaps matching TRBD1 (5 bases). V was cut by 0 bases and J by 4 bases, with 13 bases left in between. This CDR3 contains 16 residues. CDR1 is MNHNS and CDR2 is SASEGT in the germline V gene.

The chain links TRBV28 to TRBJ2-3, with D maybe TRBD1 (5 bases). The CDR3 sequence is 14 residues long. CDR1 and CDR2 (germline): MDHEN, SYDVKM. V dropped 7 bases and J dropped 2 bases, with 13 bases sitting between them. DNA for the CDR3: TGTGCCAGCACCCCTCAGGGAACCACAGATACGCAGTATTTT. Residues: CASTPQGTTDTQYF.

In this sample, this clone turned up a few times. The chain carries TRBV7-6 and TRBJ2-5, with D uncertain. V was clipped by 4 bases and J by 2 bases, with 8 bases between them. The germline gives CDR1 SGHVS, CDR2 FNYEAQ. The CDR3 runs 13 residues. The CDR3 loop is CASSSSVQETQYF. The CDR3 region has the DNA TGTGCCAGCAGCTCGTCAGTACAAGAGACCCAGTACTTC.